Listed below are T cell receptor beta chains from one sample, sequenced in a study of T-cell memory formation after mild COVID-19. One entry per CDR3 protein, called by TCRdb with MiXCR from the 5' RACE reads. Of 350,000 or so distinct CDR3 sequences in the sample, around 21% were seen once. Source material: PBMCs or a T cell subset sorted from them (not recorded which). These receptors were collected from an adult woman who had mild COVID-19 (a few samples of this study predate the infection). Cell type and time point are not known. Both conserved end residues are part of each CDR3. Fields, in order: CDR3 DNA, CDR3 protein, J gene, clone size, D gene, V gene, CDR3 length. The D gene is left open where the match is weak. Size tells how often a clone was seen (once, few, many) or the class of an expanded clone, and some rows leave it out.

TGTGCCAGCAGTTACGCGGGGCCGAGGGAGCTGTTTTTT CASSYAGPRELFF TRBJ2-2 - - TRBV6-5 13
TGTGCCAGCAGTGGGACAGGGGGAATGGTTGATACGCAGTATTTT CASSGTGGMVDTQYF TRBJ2-3 few TRBD1 TRBV6-1 15
TGTGCCAGCACCGGACCTCGCTATGGCTACACCTTC CASTGPRYGYTF TRBJ1-2 - - TRBV6-1 12
TGTGCCAGCAGCCCAGCGGGGCAGGTTAGAGAGACCCAGTACTTC CASSPAGQVRETQYF TRBJ2-5 - TRBD2 TRBV7-9 15
TGTGCCACCAGCTGGGGAGGACTGGCGGGCACTGAAGCTTTCTTT CATSWGGLAGTEAFF TRBJ1-1 few - TRBV15 15
TGTGCCAGCAGCTTAAGTACTAGTCCTGCCTACGAGCAGTACTTC CASSLSTSPAYEQYF TRBJ2-7 few - TRBV7-9 15
TGTGCCAGCAGCTTAGCCGCACTCCTGAAGTCCACAGATACGCAGTATTTT CASSLAALLKSTDTQYF TRBJ2-3 - - TRBV7-9 17
TGTGCCAGCAGCCGCCTCGAAGGATATGGCTACACCTTC CASSRLEGYGYTF TRBJ1-2 - - TRBV16 13
TGTGCCTTCCCTTCTGAATACGAGCAGTACTTC CAFPSEYEQYF TRBJ2-7 - - TRBV15 11
TGCGCCAGCAGCTTGGACGGCAGGGAGTATGGCTACACCTTC CASSLDGREYGYTF TRBJ1-2 - - TRBV5-1 14
TGTGCCAGCAGCCGAATCGGGACAGAACTTTACACTGAAGCTTTCTTT CASSRIGTELYTEAFF TRBJ1-1 many TRBD1 TRBV6-5 16
TGTGCCAGCAGCGTAGGCCCGCCGCCGGGACTAGCGGGCCAGACCTACGAGCAGTACTTC CASSVGPPPGLAGQTYEQYF TRBJ2-7 - TRBD2 TRBV9 20
TGTGCCAGCGATTCTGGTGTTATCCGGGAGGGACAGCCCCAGCATTTT CASDSGVIREGQPQHF TRBJ1-5 - - TRBV6-6 16
TGCGCCAGCAGCTCCGGGGATACGCAGTATTTT CASSSGDTQYF TRBJ2-3 many - TRBV12-3/TRBV12-4 11
TGTGACAGCAGGGAGGACAGGGGGCAGAACTATGGCTACACCTTC CDSREDRGQNYGYTF TRBJ1-2 - TRBD1 TRBV12-3/TRBV12-4 15
TGTGCCAGCAGCTCCGGACTAGCGGGCACCGGGGAGCTGTTTTTT CASSSGLAGTGELFF TRBJ2-2 few TRBD2 TRBV7-2 15
TGTGCCAGCAGCTTGTCGTCGCGGGGGACCACAGATACGCAGTATTTT CASSLSSRGTTDTQYF TRBJ2-3 few TRBD2 TRBV5-5 16
TGCAGCGTTGAAGGGGAGAGTAGCGGGGGAACCTACAATGAGCAGTTCTTC CSVEGESSGGTYNEQFF TRBJ2-1 few TRBD2 TRBV29-1 17
TGTGCCAGCAGCTCTCGGGGAGGCGGAAACACCATATATTTT CASSSRGGGNTIYF TRBJ1-3 - - TRBV7-2 14
TGTGCCAGCAGCCAAGATAGGGCTAGCGGGAGCCATGAGCAGTTCTTC CASSQDRASGSHEQFF TRBJ2-1 few TRBD2 TRBV14 16
TGTGCCAGCAGCCGTGGGACAGGGAACGGTGGCTACACCTTC CASSRGTGNGGYTF TRBJ1-2 - TRBD1 TRBV6-5 14
TGTGCCAGCAGCATCAACCATAGCGGGGAGCAGTTCTTC CASSINHSGEQFF TRBJ2-1 - TRBD2 TRBV9 13
TGCGCCAGCAGCTTGGCTTTCCGACTGGGGATCGATGGCTACACCTTC CASSLAFRLGIDGYTF TRBJ1-2 few - TRBV5-1 16
TGTGCCAGCAAAGACAGGGGAGGATATGGCTACACCTTC CASKDRGGYGYTF TRBJ1-2 few TRBD1 TRBV7-2 13
TGTGCCAGCAGTCCTATCGGTAGCGGGAGTTTCAATGAGCAGTTCTTC CASSPIGSGSFNEQFF TRBJ2-1 - TRBD2 TRBV11-3 16
TGTGCCAGCAGTGACAGGACAGCTTATCTAGAGACCCAGTACTTT CASSDRTAYLETQYF TRBJ2-5 few - TRBV6-5 15
TGCAGTGCTGGGAGGGATACGTTTGGCGAGCAGTACTTC CSAGRDTFGEQYF TRBJ2-7 - TRBD2 TRBV20-1 13
TGCAGTTCTGAAGGGGACAGTAACACAGATACGCAGTATTTT CSSEGDSNTDTQYF TRBJ2-3 - TRBD1 TRBV20-1 14
TGTGCCAGCAGCTTTTGGCTTGGGCTAGCGGGAGAGACCCAGTACTTC CASSFWLGLAGETQYF TRBJ2-5 - TRBD2 TRBV5-5 16
TGTGCCAGCAGCATAGGGGGGCCCACAGATACGCAGTATTTT CASSIGGPTDTQYF TRBJ2-3 few - TRBV7-3 14
TGTGCCAGCAGCATCGGGACCACGCATGAGCAGTTCTTC CASSIGTTHEQFF TRBJ2-1 few - TRBV7-8 13
TGTGCCAGCAGCTTTAAACTGGTAGGAGGTACCGGGGAGCTGTTTTTT CASSFKLVGGTGELFF TRBJ2-2 few - TRBV5-4 16
TGCGCCAGCAGCTTGGGACAGGGGGCGCCGAAAGATACGCAGTATTTT CASSLGQGAPKDTQYF TRBJ2-3 - TRBD1 TRBV5-1 16
TGTGCCAGCAGCCATTCAGGGCTCCCCTCGGGGCGCTATGGCTACACCTTC CASSHSGLPSGRYGYTF TRBJ1-2 - - TRBV3-1 17
TGCGCCAGCAGTCCCGCCCTAGCGGGAGAGGATACCGGGGAGCTGTTTTTT CASSPALAGEDTGELFF TRBJ2-2 - TRBD2 TRBV5-1 17
TGTGCCAGCAGCTTACAGGAATACGAGCAGTACTTC CASSLQEYEQYF TRBJ2-7 few - TRBV11-2 12
TGTGCCAGCAGTTTAGGCAGGGGGGGGTACGAGCAGTACTTC CASSLGRGGYEQYF TRBJ2-7 few - TRBV27 14
TGTGCCACCAGCAGAAGAGATCGGGGGGGCTCCCCTAACACTGAAGCTTTCTTT CATSRRDRGGSPNTEAFF TRBJ1-1 - - TRBV15 18
TGTGCCAGCAGCGTAGGGACAGGGTTTCGGGAGCAGTTCTTC CASSVGTGFREQFF TRBJ2-1 many TRBD1 TRBV9 14
TGTGCCAGTAGTATCATAGGTTTAAGGAATGAGCAGTTCTTC CASSIIGLRNEQFF TRBJ2-1 few - TRBV19 14
TGTGCCAGCAGTACTAGCGGGGGAATCCAAGAGACCCAGTACTTC CASSTSGGIQETQYF TRBJ2-5 few TRBD2 TRBV27 15
TGCAGTGCTAGACCGGACAGGGAGTATTTGAAAGCTTTCTTT CSARPDREYLKAFF TRBJ1-1 few TRBD1 TRBV20-1 14
TGCGCCAGCAGCCCCGGACAGGGGGCGAATGGCTACACCTTC CASSPGQGANGYTF TRBJ1-2 few TRBD1 TRBV5-1 14
TGTGCCAGCAGTTTCGGGGCGGGAGGCTACACCTTC CASSFGAGGYTF TRBJ1-2 few - TRBV12-3/TRBV12-4 12
TGTGCCAGCAGCCCTCCGACAGGGGGGGTAGAGACCCAGTACTTC CASSPPTGGVETQYF TRBJ2-5 few TRBD1 TRBV9 15
TGTGCCAGCAGTTACTCCTACAGGACTAACTCCTACGAGCAGTACTTC CASSYSYRTNSYEQYF TRBJ2-7 - - TRBV6-5 16
TGTGCCAGCAGCTTAACAGGGGTCCGAGAGACCCAGTACTTC CASSLTGVRETQYF TRBJ2-5 few TRBD1 TRBV7-9 14
TGTGCCAGCAGTGTCAGCAGGGGCCAGCCCCAGCATTTT CASSVSRGQPQHF TRBJ1-5 few - TRBV6-5 13
TGCAGTGCTGGGTCGGATCCCCGCGGCGCAGATACGCAGTATTTT CSAGSDPRGADTQYF TRBJ2-3 once - TRBV20-1 15
TGTGCCAGCAGCCTGAAGGCGGGCCCAGATACGCAGTATTTT CASSLKAGPDTQYF TRBJ2-3 few - TRBV7-2 14